The 6 T cell receptor beta chains below come from one sample, sequenced in a study of blood T cells in healthy people across ages. Sample-barcoded 5' priming and a J-beta primer mix drove a second PCR of roughly 7 to 11 cycles. MiXCR, run by TCRdb on the 5' RACE reads, gives a single entry per CDR3 protein. This table holds about 700,000 distinct CDR3 sequences, roughly 32% found once. Sequenced material: blood. The origin of the receptors is a woman aged 80 or older in good health.

This clonotype appeared many times. CDR3 sequence: CASSRLAGGIQETQYF. Here the CDR3 DNA reads TGCGCCAGCAGCCGTCTAGCGGGCGGGATCCAAGAGACCCAGTACTTC. The V call is TRBV4-1, the J call TRBJ2-5; TRBD2 matches 8 bases. J was trimmed by 1 base and V by 4 bases; bases with no gene match: 8. CDR1 is MGHRA, CDR2 YSYEKL, per germline. The CDR3 sequence is 16 residues long.

This clonotype was seen at least ten times. The chain has TRBV6-5 and TRBJ1-2, with TRBD1 as a possible D gene (5 bases). There are 14 residues in the CDR3. V gave up 7 bases and J gave up 8 bases, with 20 bases separating them. Germline loops: CDR1 MNHEY, CDR2 SVGAGI. This CDR3 is CASTPRTPTGGYTF. The CDR3 DNA reads TGTGCCAGCACCCCTCGGACACCAACGGGGGGCTACACCTTC.

The chain carries TRBV20-1 and TRBJ2-7; D unresolved. There are 12 residues in the CDR3. Germline V gene lookup returns CDR1 DFQATT and CDR2 SNEGSKA (reference sequence). V was trimmed by 6 bases and J by 2 bases, leaving 11 bases between them. This CDR3 is CSASAEPYEQYF. CDR3 DNA: TGCAGTGCATCCGCGGAGCCCTACGAGCAGTACTTC.

To note about this clonotype: A much larger clonotype is one base distant, so this may be a read error. The J gene is TRBJ2-7, the V gene TRBV14, with D hard to call. The V gene's germline CDR1 is SGHDN and CDR2 FVKESK. CDR3 length: 15 amino acids. The CDR3 coding sequence is TGTGCCAGCGGCCAAGATCTGGTCCCTACGTACGAGCAGTACTTC. This encodes CASGQDLVPTYEQYF.

This clonotype was observed many times. The V gene is TRBV5-1, the J gene TRBJ2-5; 8 positions agree with TRBD1. Germline loops: CDR1 SGHRS, CDR2 YFSETQ. The J segment lost 4 bases and the V segment lost 3 bases, leaving 8 bases of the junction unmatched. The CDR3 sequence is 15 residues long. This CDR3 reads CASSWRPGTGETQYF. CDR3 DNA sequence: TGCGCCAGCAGCTGGAGGCCGGGGACAGGAGAGACCCAGTACTTC.

This clonotype was observed at least ten times. The chain is built from TRBV4-3 and TRBJ1-6; 9 nucleotides line up with TRBD1. The CDR3 length is 16 residues. Trimming cost V 0 bases and J 10 bases; bases outside gene matches: 7. Germline CDR1 LGHNA, CDR2 YSLEER. Here the CDR3 reads CASSQDTGQGQSPLHF. The CDR3 bases are TGCGCCAGCAGCCAAGATACGGGACAGGGACAATCACCCCTCCACTTT.